This TCR beta chain was identified in a study of lymphopenia after photon versus proton radiotherapy. Whole-study findings and limits: Relative stability marked proton patients; photon patients lost diversity and naive cells. Authors raise, but do not show, better survival with proton therapy. A bigger post-nadir fall in TCR diversity correlated inversely with survival time in deceased patients. After lymphocyte nadir, photon-treated repertoires showed oligoclonal expansion, especially CD8+ Temra.

Assay used: immunoSEQ multiplex PCR; TCRdb lists only in-frame clones, some missing. This table holds 28,000 or so clones, roughly 85% found once. Notes on this clone: Its antigen is still unknown.

Trimming took 0 bases from V and 8 from J, leaving 16 bases between them. This CDR3 contains 16 residues. Germline CDR1 MGHRA, CDR2 YSYEKL. The receptor's source is a man younger than 45 with gastric cancer. The sequenced sample was peripheral blood, obtained from a patient treated with photon-based radiotherapy. This sequence joins TRBV4-1 and TRBJ2-2; D is unresolved. The CDR3 protein is CASSQEVGVLAGELFF. The CDR3 DNA reads TGCGCCAGCAGCCAAGAAGTTGGGGTTTTAGCTGGGGAGCTGTTTTTT.